The text below deals with one TCR beta chain. This specimen comes from a study of blood T cell repertoires in COVID-19. Study context: The study drew acute and convalescent COVID-19 samples from the United States, Italy and Spain.

The table came from immunoSEQ multiplex PCR; TCRdb's copy has only in-frame clones and leaves some out. Of more than 50,000 clones in the sample, roughly 80% were seen once. The CDR3 runs 15 residues. J was trimmed by 4 bases and V by 6 bases; bases with no gene match: 11. Per the germline V gene, CDR1 is WSHSY and CDR2 is SAAADI. This chain joins TRBV10-2 and TRBJ2-7; 8 nucleotides agree with TRBD2. The material sequenced was peripheral blood. This TCR came from a woman aged 60-75 years with acute or convalescent COVID-19. Here the CDR3 DNA reads TGCGCCAGCAGAGACCTCAGCGGGAGAGGATACGAGCAGTACTTC. Translated: CASRDLSGRGYEQYF.